This entry lists 4 T cell receptor beta chains sequenced from one sample in a study of post-analysis software for immune sequencing data. General study findings and limits: Patients had higher frequencies than controls of about five TRBV segments, including TRBV5-6, TRBV5-1 and TRBV20-1.

Each TCR beta cDNA library carried unique molecular identifiers. TCRdb ran MiXCR on the PCR reads and lists one entry per CDR3 protein. The sample includes about 770,000 distinct CDR3 sequences, more than 45% of them seen just once. Antigens of these TCRs are unknown. The sequenced sample consisted of blood. These receptors were obtained from a girl under 18 with multiple sclerosis.

V is TRBV6-2 or TRBV6-3 and J is TRBJ2-3; maybe TRBD2 (6 bases). CDR1 and CDR2 from the germline V gene are MNHEY and SVGEGT. The CDR3 consists of 13 residues. V lost 5 bases and J 9 bases, leaving 15 bases between the germline ends. In nucleotides, the CDR3 is TGTGCCAGCAGTAGCCAGACTAGTCGGACGCAGTATTTT. Amino acids: CASSSQTSRTQYF.

As DNA, the CDR3 is TGTGCCATCAGCCCCGCTGGACAAGAGACCCAGTACTTC. Its protein product is CAISPAGQETQYF. The chain has TRBV10-3 and TRBJ2-5; no definite D call. V lost 6 bases, J lost 2 bases, and 10 bases lay in between. The CDR3 contains 13 residues. CDR1 and CDR2 from the germline V gene are ENHRY and SYGVKD.

This chain connects TRBV11-2 to TRBJ2-7; D not certain. The V gene lost 4 bases and the J gene lost 2 bases, with 12 bases spanning the gap. The CDR3 spans 14 residues. Germline values: CDR1 SGHAT, CDR2 FQNNGV. CDR3 bases: TGTGCCAGCAGCTCCATCCACAATCCCTACGAGCAGTACTTC. This codes for CASSSIHNPYEQYF.

This clonotype was seen a few times. V and J are TRBV29-1 and TRBJ1-2; TRBD1 might be the D (5 bases). This CDR3 region has 13 residues. CDR1 is SQVTM and CDR2 is ANQGSEA in the germline V gene. The germline V and J ends were trimmed by 7 bases and 6 bases, with 18 bases remaining between them. CDR3 nucleotide sequence: TGCAGCGCCTACCGGGGGGGAGAGGATGGCTACACCTTC. Translating it yields CSAYRGGEDGYTF.